This record concerns one TCR beta chain sequence. The entry originates in a study of blood T cell repertoires in COVID-19. As for the study in general: PBMCs, B-cell-depleted T cells, or T cells provided the cDNA or gDNA that made up the material.

Method: immunoSEQ multiplex PCR; TCRdb's copy keeps in-frame clones and lacks some. Of 300,000 to 350,000 clones listed, approximately 89% are singletons. Germline V gene sequence: CDR1 MGHRA, CDR2 YSYEKL. This CDR3 is built from 14 residues. The V and J ends lost 0 bases and 4 bases respectively, with 7 bases between them. Participants were aged about 18 to 95 years, lived in under 30 US areas, and enrolled virtually. Cohort 3 recovery required two negative PCRs, clearance, or symptom resolution. Material: PBMCs or T cells enriched from blood (not recorded which). The chain couples TRBV4-1 to TRBJ1-5; D is undetermined. This TCR was sampled from a man between 25 and 39 years old who had recovered from COVID-19. As DNA, the CDR3 is TGCGCCAGCAGCCAAGAGATTCTAAATCAGCCCCAGCATTTT. As protein: CASSQEILNQPQHF.